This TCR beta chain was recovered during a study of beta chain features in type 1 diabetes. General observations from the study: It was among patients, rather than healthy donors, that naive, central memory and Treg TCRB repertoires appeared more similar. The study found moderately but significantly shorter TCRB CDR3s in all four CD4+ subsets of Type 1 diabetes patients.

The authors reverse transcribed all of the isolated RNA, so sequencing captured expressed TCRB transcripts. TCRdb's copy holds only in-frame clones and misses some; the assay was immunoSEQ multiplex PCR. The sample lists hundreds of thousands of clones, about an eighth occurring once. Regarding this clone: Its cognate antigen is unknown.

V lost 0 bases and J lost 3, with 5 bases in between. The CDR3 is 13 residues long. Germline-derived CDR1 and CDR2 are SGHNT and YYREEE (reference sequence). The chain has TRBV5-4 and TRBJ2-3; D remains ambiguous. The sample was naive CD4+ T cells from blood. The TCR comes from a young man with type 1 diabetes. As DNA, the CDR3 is TGTGCCAGCAGCTTGGATGGGACAGATACGCAGTATTTT. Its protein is CASSLDGTDTQYF.